What follows describes a single TCR beta chain. Per germline, CDR1 SQVTM and CDR2 ANQGSEA. This CDR3 region has 14 residues. V lost 4 bases and J lost 3, with 15 bases in between. From unsorted bulk tissue weighing about 20-32 mg, DNA and RNA were co-extracted. These data come from a study of tumor-infiltrating lymphocytes in primary liver carcinoma. The wider study: Each sample had roughly 3.65 to 8 million productive TCRbeta reads regardless of tissue type.

The researchers produced TCR beta cDNA from about 510 ng total RNA with a constant-region primer. Employing slightly modified ARM-PCR, three nested multiplex PCR rounds were run, and these gave rise to the TCR beta libraries. TRBV1-TRBV30 forward primers and a C-beta reverse primer were used in the first two PCR rounds, which each ran for 9 to 10 cycles. MiXCR was run by TCRdb on the multiplex PCR reads, yielding one entry per CDR3 protein. The sample includes more than 100,000 distinct CDR3 sequences, 65% to 75% of them seen just once. This chain connects TRBV29-1 to TRBJ1-2, with D perhaps matching TRBD1 (6 bases). The specimen sequenced was tumor-adjacent normal liver tissue. The TCR originated in a woman aged 60-75 years with primary liver carcinoma and hepatitis B virus infection. The CDR3 nucleotides read TGCAGCGTTGTGGGGGGACAAGAGGACTATGGCTACACCTTC. Encoded protein: CSVVGGQEDYGYTF.